This T cell receptor beta chain comes out of a study of T cell clonality in common variable immunodeficiency. Study observations and caveats: Reportedly, TCR beta sequences from common variable immunodeficiency showed fewer deletions and N-nucleotide insertions. Authors noted CVID clonality's cause needs subpopulation repertoire sequencing.

All CVID subjects were on immunoglobulin replacement for at least one year. The sample holds many counts of this clone. Its antigen is unknown. Sequencing input was equivalent genomic DNA from CVID and controls. Assay: immunoSEQ multiplex PCR; the TCRdb copy retains only in-frame clones and omits some. Found here are just over 20,000 clones, no singletons; the ten largest cover 2% to 2.5%. Source material: peripheral blood mononuclear cells. This TCR derives from a human donor with common variable immunodeficiency.

The DNA read from the CDR3 is TGTGCCAGCAGTTACTCGATGGTCGGGGCAGATACG. Amino acid sequence: CASSYSMVGADT. The entire CDR3 sequence reads CASSYSMVGADTQYF. This chain connects TRBV6-2 or TRBV6-3 to TRBJ2-3, with a possible D match to TRBD2 (5 bases). The read falls 3 residues short of the CDR3 end, and the missing part is taken from the germline J gene. Deletions cut 0 bases from V and 4 bases from J, with 11 bases between. Germline-derived CDR1 and CDR2 are MNHEY and SVGEGT. The CDR3 is 15 amino acids.